These 7 T cell receptor beta chains share one sample of origin, sequenced in a study of vaccination and CD4 T cells after COVID-19. An Oncomine TCR Beta short-read assay was used to sequence the DNA from cultured CD4+ T cells. Each CDR3 protein is one row after TCRdb ran MiXCR on the PCR reads. The table includes 8,500 to 10,000 distinct CDR3 sequences, 23% detected once. For these TCRs, the target antigens are not known. Treatment meaning: roughly 11-day PBMC culture with coronavirus spike peptide pools or control peptides (ViraFEST assay). Sequencing used cultured CD4+ T cells from blood. The receptors derive from a human donor with COVID-19.

Judged by abundance, this clonotype is medium-sized (0.01 to 0.1%). This chain links TRBV15 with TRBJ2-2, with TRBD1 matching 8 bases. The CDR3 runs to 16 residues. Germline V CDR1 and CDR2: LNHNV, YYDKDF (reference sequence). With V trimmed by 0 bases and J by 4 bases, 4 bases remained unmatched. In DNA form, the CDR3 reads TGTGCCACCAGCAGAGATCAGGGACAGGTCACCGGGGAGCTGTTTTTT. This sequence encodes CATSRDQGQVTGELFF.

This clonotype has just a few counts. The chain links TRBV6-1 to TRBJ1-1; no reliable D call. Trimming took 8 bases from V and 4 from J, leaving 11 bases between them. CDR1 MNHNS and CDR2 SASEGT come from the germline V gene. This CDR3 has 12 residues. The CDR3 is CASARMGTEAFF. The CDR3 DNA reads TGTGCCAGCGCCCGTATGGGCACTGAAGCTTTCTTT.

V is TRBV10-1 and J is TRBJ2-5, with D hard to call. The CDR3 has 17 residues. Germline assignment: CDR1 WNHNN and CDR2 SYGVQD (reference sequence). Trimming cost V 3 bases and J 5 bases, with 22 bases left between them. CDR3 in amino acids: CASSDGGTVPGMETQYF. In DNA, the CDR3 is TGCGCCAGCAGTGATGGCGGAACAGTACCGGGCATGGAGACCCAGTACTTC.

This clonotype was counted only a few times. The DNA for the CDR3 is TGCAGTGCTCCCCCTGTAGACAGGGGGCGAGAGACCCAGTACTTC. Protein: CSAPPVDRGRETQYF. The V call is TRBV20-1, the J call TRBJ2-5, with 10 bases identical to TRBD1. The CDR3 runs to 15 residues. Per the germline V gene, CDR1 is DFQATT and CDR2 is SNEGSKA (reference sequence). The V segment lost 5 bases and the J segment 4 bases; nucleotides outside the gene matches: 10.

In its sample, this clonotype is medium-sized (0.01 to 0.1%). The chain has TRBV7-6 and TRBJ1-2; a weak D match, TRBD1 (5 bases). Germline CDR1 is SGHVS and CDR2 is FNYEAQ. The CDR3 totals 14 residues. V lost 3 bases and J 5 bases, leaving 13 bases between the germline ends. In nucleotides, the CDR3 is TGTGCCAGCAGCTTGGGATCCCAGGGTTATGGCTACACCTTC. Residues: CASSLGSQGYGYTF. Full variable domain (rest looked up from reference TRBV7-6 and TRBJ1-2): GAGVSQSPRYKVTKRGQDVALRCDPISGHVSLYWYRQALGQGPEFLTYFNYEAQQDKSGLPNDRFSAERPEGSISTLTIQRTEQRDSAMYRCASSLGSQGYGYTFGSGTRLTVV.

This clonotype was counted only a few times. The V gene is TRBV24-1, the J gene TRBJ2-1; 10 bases fit TRBD2. The junction had 8 bases not matched to a gene; V was cut back by 7 bases and J by 9 bases. This CDR3 comprises 14 residues. Germline V gene lookup returns CDR1 KGHDR and CDR2 SFDVKD. The CDR3 loop is CATRSGGDSSEQFF. DNA of the CDR3: TGTGCCACCAGGAGCGGGGGGGACTCCAGTGAGCAGTTCTTC.

This chain connects TRBV7-9 to TRBJ1-1, with D perhaps TRBD1 (5 bases). Per the germline V gene, CDR1 is SEHNR and CDR2 is FQNEAQ (reference sequence). The length of the CDR3 is 14 residues. The V gene lost 5 bases and the J gene lost 3 bases, with 13 bases spanning the gap. CDR3 loop: CASSPPGVDTEAFF. The CDR3 bases are TGTGCCAGCAGCCCGCCGGGGGTGGACACTGAAGCTTTCTTT.